The present T cell receptor (beta chain) was sequenced within a study of molecular identifiers for immune sequencing clone quantification. Study outcomes and limitations: Spiked Jurkat TCR RNA from one cell was reportedly detectable among fewer than 1.3 million naive cells.

TCRdb reanalysed the PCR reads using MiXCR and keeps one entry per CDR3 protein. Among more than 300,000 distinct CDR3 sequences listed, about 21% were seen once. The germline V gene has CDR1 SQVTM and CDR2 ANQGSEA. CDR3 size: 14 residues. J was trimmed by 4 bases and V by 7 bases; bases with no gene match: 5. This clonotype was observed many times. Its target is not known. The J gene is TRBJ2-2, the V gene TRBV29-1; 11 nucleotides align to TRBD2. This TCR was sampled from a human donor in good health. Some libraries in this study had Jurkat cell RNA spiked in. Sequenced: naive CD8+ T cells from blood, with Jurkat cell RNA spiked in. Regarding subset: FACS-sorted CD8+CD4-CCR7+CD45RA+ naive T cells. Here the CDR3 reads CSAGTSGATGELFF. Written as DNA, the CDR3 is TGCAGCGCCGGGACTAGCGGAGCCACCGGGGAGCTGTTTTTT.